This T cell receptor beta chain was found in a study of blood T cell repertoires in COVID-19. Overall study context: The samples span acute and convalescent COVID-19 from the United States, Italy and Spain. Nucleic acid was either cDNA or gDNA, and it came from T cells, B-cell-depleted T cells, or PBMCs.

Authors' processing steps: Scientists estimated how many nucleated cells there were by amplifying reference gene primers. The repertoire was sequenced with immunoSEQ multiplex PCR; TCRdb's copy has only in-frame clones and lacks some. V, J and clone size are taken as reported in that table, and D and trimming were inferred from the DNA itself. The sample lists about 310,000 clones; roughly 90% were seen once. The Seattle patients joined while their infection was active and were tracked longitudinally afterward. Deletions cut 7 bases from V and 1 base from J, with 14 bases between. CDR1 LNHDA and CDR2 SQIVND come from the germline V gene (reference sequence). The CDR3 is 15 residues long.

The sample taken for sequencing was peripheral blood. The chain carries TRBV19 and TRBJ2-1; the D gene is possibly TRBD1 (6 bases). This clonotype was sampled from a woman in her twenties or thirties with COVID-19, enrolled during active disease. CDR3 sequence reads: CASIPTGGSYNEQFF. The CDR3 DNA sequence: TGTGCCAGTATTCCGACAGGCGGATCCTACAATGAGCAGTTCTTC.